This TCR beta chain was recovered during a study of blood T cell repertoires in COVID-19. Generated by immunoSEQ multiplex PCR, the TCRdb table keeps only in-frame clones and is missing some. Here the sample spans 75,000 to 95,000 clones, less than 85% being singletons. Patients in Seattle were enrolled during active infection, then followed longitudinally. The sequenced sample consisted of peripheral blood. The sequence was collected from a man aged 65 to 85 with COVID-19, enrolled during active disease.

CDR3 bases: TGTGCCAGCAGCACTAATAGCGGGAGGTTGGAGCAGTTCTTC. Translating gives CASSTNSGRLEQFF. The chain employs TRBV13 and TRBJ2-1, with TRBD2 matching over 10 bases. The CDR3 covers 14 residues. The germline gives CDR1 PRHDT, CDR2 FYEKMQ (reference sequence). V dropped 5 bases and J dropped 10; count of bases not matched to a gene: 8. Using reference TRBV13 and TRBJ2-1 for the parts outside the CDR3, the full variable domain is AAGVIQSPRHLIKEKRETATLKCYPIPRHDTVYWYQQGPGQDPQFLISFYEKMQSDKGSIPDRFSAQQFSDYHSELNMSSLELGDSALYFCASSTNSGRLEQFFGPGTRLTVL.